This T cell receptor (beta chain) was profiled in a study of OX40 agonist ivuxolimab in advanced cancers. Overall study results and limits: The authors did not determine the antigen specificity of the expanded peripheral T cells.

The trim removed 0 bases at V and 5 bases at J, leaving 0 bases unmatched. The germline V gene has CDR1 SGHDN and CDR2 FVKESK. The CDR3 loop spans 14 amino acids. This clone was found once. Its antigen is not known. Assay used: immunoSEQ multiplex PCR; TCRdb lists only in-frame clones, some missing. The sample yields roughly 62,000 clones, more than 90% seen once. Sequenced material: CD4+ or CD8+ T cells sorted from blood, taken in a trial of the OX40 agonist ivuxolimab. The clonotype was recovered from an adult with an advanced solid tumor such as melanoma, head and neck, liver or kidney cancer. The chain combines TRBV14 with TRBJ2-2, with 7 bases aligning to TRBD1. The CDR3 sequence: CASSQDRGTGELFF. Written as DNA, the CDR3 is TGTGCCAGCAGCCAAGACAGGGGGACCGGGGAGCTGTTTTTT.